Sequencing of this T cell receptor beta chain was carried out in a study of cytomegalovirus exposure and HLA in healthy donors. Germline V CDR1 and CDR2: MGHDK, SYGVNS. Trimming stripped 3 bases from V and 5 bases from J, with 11 bases between. This CDR3 spans 14 amino acids. PCR was performed using 60 Vbeta and 13 Jbeta primers. The assay was immunoSEQ multiplex PCR, and TCRdb's table has in-frame clones only and misses some. Of more than 90,000 clones detected, around three quarters appear once; the ten largest clones hold roughly 3%. The V and J genes are TRBV25-1 and TRBJ2-1; D is possibly TRBD1 (5 bases). The sample was PBMCs. The sequence was obtained from a woman younger than 30 in good health and CMV-seropositive. The CDR3 sequence is CASSDLDSHNEQFF. For the CDR3, the DNA is TGTGCCAGCAGTGACCTAGACAGCCACAATGAGCAGTTCTTC.